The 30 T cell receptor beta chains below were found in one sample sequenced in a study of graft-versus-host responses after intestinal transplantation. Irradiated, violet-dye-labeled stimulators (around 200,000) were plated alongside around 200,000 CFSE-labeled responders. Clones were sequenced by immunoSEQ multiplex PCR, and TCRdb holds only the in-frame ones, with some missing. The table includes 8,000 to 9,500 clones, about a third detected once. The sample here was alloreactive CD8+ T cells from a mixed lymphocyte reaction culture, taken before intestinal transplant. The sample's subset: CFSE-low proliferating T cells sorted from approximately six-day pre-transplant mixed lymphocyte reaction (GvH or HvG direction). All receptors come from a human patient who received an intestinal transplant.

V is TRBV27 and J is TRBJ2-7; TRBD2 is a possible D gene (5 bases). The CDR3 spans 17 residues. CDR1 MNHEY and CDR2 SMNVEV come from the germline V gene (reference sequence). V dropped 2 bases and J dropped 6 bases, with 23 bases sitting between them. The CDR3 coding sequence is TGTGCCAGCAGTTTAGGCGCGGTTGTTCGGGGAAGCCGCGAGCAGTACTTC. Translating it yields CASSLGAVVRGSREQYF.

The CDR3 here is CASSSHTDTQYF. The CDR3, as DNA: TGTGCCAGCAGTTCCCACACAGATACGCAGTATTTT. The rearrangement uses TRBV27 and TRBJ2-3; D unresolved. CDR1 is MNHEY and CDR2 is SMNVEV in the germline V gene (reference sequence). V was trimmed by 4 bases and J by 2 bases, leaving 4 bases between them. This CDR3 is built from 12 residues.

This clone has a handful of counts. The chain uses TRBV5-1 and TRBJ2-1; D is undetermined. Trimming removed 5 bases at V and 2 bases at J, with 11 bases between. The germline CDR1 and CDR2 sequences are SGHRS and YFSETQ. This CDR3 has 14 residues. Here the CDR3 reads CASSRTVTYNEQFF. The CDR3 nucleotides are TGCGCCAGCAGTCGAACAGTGACCTACAATGAGCAGTTCTTC.

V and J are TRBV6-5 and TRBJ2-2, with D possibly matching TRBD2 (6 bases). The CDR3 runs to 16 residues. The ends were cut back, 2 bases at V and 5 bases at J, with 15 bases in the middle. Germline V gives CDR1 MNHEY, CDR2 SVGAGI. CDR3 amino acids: CASSYGVPAGTGELFF. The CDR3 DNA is TGTGCCAGCAGTTACGGGGTTCCGGCGGGAACCGGGGAGCTGTTTTTT.

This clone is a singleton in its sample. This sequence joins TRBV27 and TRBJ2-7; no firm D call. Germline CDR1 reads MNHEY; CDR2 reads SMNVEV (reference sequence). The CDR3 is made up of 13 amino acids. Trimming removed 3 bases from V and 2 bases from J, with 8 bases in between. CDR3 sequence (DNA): TGTGCCAGCAGTTTCGGTCCGGCCTACGAGCAGTACTTC. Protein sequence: CASSFGPAYEQYF.

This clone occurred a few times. The chain's CDR3 is CASSLILAGLSYNEQFF. The CDR3, as DNA: TGTGCCAGTAGCTTGATCTTAGCGGGACTCTCCTACAATGAGCAGTTCTTC. The chain couples TRBV19 to TRBJ2-1; TRBD2 matches 8 bases. CDR3 size: 17 residues. The germline V gene encodes CDR1 LNHDA and CDR2 SQIVND (reference sequence). V trimming: 6 bases; J trimming: 0 bases; junction bases outside the gene matches: 10.

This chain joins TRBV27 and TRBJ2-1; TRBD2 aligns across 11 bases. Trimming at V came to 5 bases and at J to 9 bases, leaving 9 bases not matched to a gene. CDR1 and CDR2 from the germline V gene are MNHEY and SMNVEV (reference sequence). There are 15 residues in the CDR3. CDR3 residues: CASSPGLAGFTEQFF. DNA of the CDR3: TGTGCCAGCAGTCCCGGACTAGCGGGTTTCACTGAGCAGTTCTTC.

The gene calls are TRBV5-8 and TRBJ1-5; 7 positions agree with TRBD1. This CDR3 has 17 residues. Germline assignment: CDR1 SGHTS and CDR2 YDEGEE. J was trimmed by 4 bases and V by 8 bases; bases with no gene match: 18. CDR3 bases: TGTGCCAGGGGAGTAAGGACAGGTTTTATTTGGAATCAGCCCCAGCATTTT. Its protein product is CARGVRTGFIWNQPQHF.

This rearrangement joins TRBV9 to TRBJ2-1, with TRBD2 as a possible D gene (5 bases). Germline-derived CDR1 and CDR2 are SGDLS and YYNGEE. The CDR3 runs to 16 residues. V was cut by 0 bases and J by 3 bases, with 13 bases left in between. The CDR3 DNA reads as TGTGCCAGCAGCGTAGTTCCAGCGGAGATCTACAATGAGCAGTTCTTC. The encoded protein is CASSVVPAEIYNEQFF.

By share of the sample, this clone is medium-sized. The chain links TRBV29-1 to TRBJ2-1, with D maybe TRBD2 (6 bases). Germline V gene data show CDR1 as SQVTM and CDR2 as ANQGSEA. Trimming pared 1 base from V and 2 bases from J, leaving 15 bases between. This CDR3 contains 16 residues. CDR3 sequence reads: CSVEGVAGIAYNEQFF. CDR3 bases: TGCAGCGTTGAAGGAGTGGCGGGAATAGCCTACAATGAGCAGTTCTTC.

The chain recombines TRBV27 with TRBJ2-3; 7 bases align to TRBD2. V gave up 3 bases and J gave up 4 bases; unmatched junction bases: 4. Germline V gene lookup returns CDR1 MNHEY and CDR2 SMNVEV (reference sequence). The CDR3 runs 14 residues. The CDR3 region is CASSFGGRADTQYF. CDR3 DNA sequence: TGTGCCAGCAGTTTCGGCGGGAGAGCAGATACGCAGTATTTT.

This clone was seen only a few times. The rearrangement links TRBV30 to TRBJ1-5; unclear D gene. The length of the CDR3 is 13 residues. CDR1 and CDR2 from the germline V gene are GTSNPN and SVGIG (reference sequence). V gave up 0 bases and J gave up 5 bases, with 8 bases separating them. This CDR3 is CAWSVTDYQPQHF. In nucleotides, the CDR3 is TGTGCCTGGAGTGTAACAGATTATCAGCCCCAGCATTTT.

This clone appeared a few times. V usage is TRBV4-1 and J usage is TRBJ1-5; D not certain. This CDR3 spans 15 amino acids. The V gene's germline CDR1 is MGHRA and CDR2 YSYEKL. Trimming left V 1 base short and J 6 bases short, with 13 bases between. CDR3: CASSQAEVGGQPQHF. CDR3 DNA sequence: TGCGCCAGCAGCCAAGCAGAAGTTGGCGGTCAGCCCCAGCATTTT.

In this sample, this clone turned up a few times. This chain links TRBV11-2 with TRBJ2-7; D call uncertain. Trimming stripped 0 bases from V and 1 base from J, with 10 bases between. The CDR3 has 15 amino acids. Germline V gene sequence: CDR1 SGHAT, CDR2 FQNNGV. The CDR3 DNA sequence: TGTGCCAGCAGCTTAGAAGCAGGTGGGTCCTACGAGCAGTACTTC. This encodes CASSLEAGGSYEQYF.

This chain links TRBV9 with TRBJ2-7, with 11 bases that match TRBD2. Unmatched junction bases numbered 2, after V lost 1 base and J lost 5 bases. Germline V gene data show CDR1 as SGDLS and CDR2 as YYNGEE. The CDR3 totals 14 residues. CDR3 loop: CASSVLAGGHEQYF. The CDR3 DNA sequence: TGTGCCAGCAGCGTACTAGCGGGAGGCCACGAGCAGTACTTC.

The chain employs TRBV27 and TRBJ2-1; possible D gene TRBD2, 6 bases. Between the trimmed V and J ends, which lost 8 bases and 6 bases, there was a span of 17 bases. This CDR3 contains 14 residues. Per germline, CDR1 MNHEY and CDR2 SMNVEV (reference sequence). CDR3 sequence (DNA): TGTGCCAGCGGGTGGGAGACTAGATCCAATGAGCAGTTCTTC. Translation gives CASGWETRSNEQFF.

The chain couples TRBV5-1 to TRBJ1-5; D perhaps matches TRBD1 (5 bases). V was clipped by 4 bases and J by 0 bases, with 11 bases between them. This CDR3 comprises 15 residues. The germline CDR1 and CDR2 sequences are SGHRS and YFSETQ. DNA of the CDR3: TGCGCCAGCAGCGAAGGGGTAATTAGCAATCAGCCCCAGCATTTT. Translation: CASSEGVISNQPQHF.

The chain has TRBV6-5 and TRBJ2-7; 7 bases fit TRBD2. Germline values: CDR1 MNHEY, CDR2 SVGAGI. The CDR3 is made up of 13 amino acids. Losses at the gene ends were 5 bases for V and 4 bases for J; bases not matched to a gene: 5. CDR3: CASSAGGLYEQYF. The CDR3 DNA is TGTGCCAGCAGTGCCGGGGGGTTGTACGAGCAGTACTTC.

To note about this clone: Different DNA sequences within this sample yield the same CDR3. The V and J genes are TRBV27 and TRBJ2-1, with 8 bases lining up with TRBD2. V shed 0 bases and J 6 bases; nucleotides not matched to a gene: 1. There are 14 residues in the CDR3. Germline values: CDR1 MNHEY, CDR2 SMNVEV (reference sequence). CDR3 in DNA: TGTGCCAGCAGTTTATCTGCGGGAGGCAATGAGCAGTTCTTC. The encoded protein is CASSLSAGGNEQFF.

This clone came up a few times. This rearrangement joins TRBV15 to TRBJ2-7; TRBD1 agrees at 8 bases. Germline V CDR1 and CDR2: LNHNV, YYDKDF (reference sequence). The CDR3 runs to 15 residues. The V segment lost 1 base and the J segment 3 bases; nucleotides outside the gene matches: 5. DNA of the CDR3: TGTGCCACCAGCAGAGTCCTGACAGGGGACTACGAGCAGTACTTC. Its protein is CATSRVLTGDYEQYF.

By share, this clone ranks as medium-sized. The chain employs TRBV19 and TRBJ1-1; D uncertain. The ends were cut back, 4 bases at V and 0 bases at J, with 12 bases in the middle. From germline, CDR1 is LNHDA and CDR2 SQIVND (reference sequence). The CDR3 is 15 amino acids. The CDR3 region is CASSTPGFMNTEAFF. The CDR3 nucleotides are TGTGCCAGTAGTACACCAGGATTCATGAACACTGAAGCTTTCTTT.

CDR3 nucleotides: TGTGCCAGCCGCGAAGGCGGAAGAAATTCACCCCTCCACTTT. Translated, it gives CASREGGRNSPLHF. The gene calls are TRBV6-6 and TRBJ1-6; no firm D call. Germline V lookup: CDR1 MNHNY, CDR2 SVGAGI (reference sequence). This CDR3 spans 14 amino acids. Trimming took 8 bases from V and 7 from J, leaving 15 bases between them.

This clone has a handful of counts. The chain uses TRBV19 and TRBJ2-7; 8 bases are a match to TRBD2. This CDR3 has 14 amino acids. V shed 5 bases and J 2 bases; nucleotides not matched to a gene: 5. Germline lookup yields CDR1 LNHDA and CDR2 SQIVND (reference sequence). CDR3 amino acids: CASSPGGGTYEQYF. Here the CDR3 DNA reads TGTGCCAGTAGTCCCGGGGGGGGAACCTACGAGCAGTACTTC.

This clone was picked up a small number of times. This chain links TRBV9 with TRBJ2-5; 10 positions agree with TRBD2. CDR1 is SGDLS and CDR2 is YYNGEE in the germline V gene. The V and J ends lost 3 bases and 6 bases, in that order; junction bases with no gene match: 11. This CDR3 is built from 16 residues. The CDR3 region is CASSAVSGGVRKTQYF. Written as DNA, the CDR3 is TGTGCCAGCAGCGCGGTGAGCGGGGGGGTACGAAAGACCCAGTACTTC.

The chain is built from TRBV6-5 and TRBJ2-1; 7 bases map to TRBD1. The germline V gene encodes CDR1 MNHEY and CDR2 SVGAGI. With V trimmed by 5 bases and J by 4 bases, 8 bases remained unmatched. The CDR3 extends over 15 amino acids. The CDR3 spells CASSPTGFLYNEQFF. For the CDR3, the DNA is TGTGCCAGCAGTCCGACAGGGTTCCTATACAATGAGCAGTTCTTC.

The CDR3 DNA reads TGTGCCAGCAGCGTAGAAGGGGGATCTAGCACAGATACGCAGTATTTT. Its protein product is CASSVEGGSSTDTQYF. The chain couples TRBV9 to TRBJ2-3, with D possibly being TRBD1 (6 bases). The V end lost 0 bases, the J end lost 0 bases, and 11 bases lay between the germline ends. The germline CDR1 and CDR2 sequences are SGDLS and YYNGEE. This CDR3 has 16 residues.

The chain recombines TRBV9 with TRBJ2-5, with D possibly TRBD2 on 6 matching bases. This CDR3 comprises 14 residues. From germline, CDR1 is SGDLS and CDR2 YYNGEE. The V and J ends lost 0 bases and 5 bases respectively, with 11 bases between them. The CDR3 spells CASSVAGGGETQYF. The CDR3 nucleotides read TGTGCCAGCAGCGTAGCTGGGGGAGGTGAGACCCAGTACTTC.

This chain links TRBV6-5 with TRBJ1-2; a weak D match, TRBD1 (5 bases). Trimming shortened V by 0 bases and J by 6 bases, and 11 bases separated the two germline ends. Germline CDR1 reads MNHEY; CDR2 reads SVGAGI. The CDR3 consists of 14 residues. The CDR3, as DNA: TGTGCCAGCAGTTACTCTGCAACAGGCCATGGCTACACCTTC. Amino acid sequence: CASSYSATGHGYTF.

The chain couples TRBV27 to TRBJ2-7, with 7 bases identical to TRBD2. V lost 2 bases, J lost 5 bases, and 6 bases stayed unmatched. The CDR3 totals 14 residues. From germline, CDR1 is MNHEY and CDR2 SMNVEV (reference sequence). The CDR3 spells CASSLAGVLNEQYF. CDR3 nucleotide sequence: TGTGCCAGCAGTTTAGCGGGAGTTTTGAACGAGCAGTACTTC.

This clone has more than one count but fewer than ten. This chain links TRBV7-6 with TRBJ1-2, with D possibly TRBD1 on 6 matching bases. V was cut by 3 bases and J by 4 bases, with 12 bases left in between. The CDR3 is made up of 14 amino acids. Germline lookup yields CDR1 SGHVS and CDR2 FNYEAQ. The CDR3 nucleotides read TGTGCCAGCAGCTTCCGGGGGGCAGGCTATGGCTACACCTTC. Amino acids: CASSFRGAGYGYTF.